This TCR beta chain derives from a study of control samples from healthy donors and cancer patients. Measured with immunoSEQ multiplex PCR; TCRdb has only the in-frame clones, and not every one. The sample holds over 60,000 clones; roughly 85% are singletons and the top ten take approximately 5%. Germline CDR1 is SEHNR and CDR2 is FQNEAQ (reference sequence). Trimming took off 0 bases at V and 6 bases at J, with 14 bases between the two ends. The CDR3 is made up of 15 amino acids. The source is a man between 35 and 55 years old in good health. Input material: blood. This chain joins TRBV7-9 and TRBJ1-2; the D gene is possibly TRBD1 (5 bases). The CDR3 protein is CASSLAVALRDGYTF. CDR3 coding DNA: TGTGCCAGCAGCTTAGCCGTCGCCCTCAGGGATGGCTACACCTTC.